A selection of T cell receptor beta chains follows, all from one sample in a study of shared clonotypes between healthy human individuals. Clones were read by immunoSEQ multiplex PCR, and TCRdb kept only the in-frame ones, dropping some. The sample lists over 2 million clones; 85% to 95% were seen once. Sequenced material: naive CD4+ T cells from PBMCs. Receptors were obtained from a man aged 18 to 30 in good health. Some clones in this sample may be carry-over from other donors' samples. Both conserved end residues are part of each CDR3. D genes are given only for firm matches. Size is omitted from some rows. Given values are once, few, many or a class for expanded clones.

TRBJ2-5,.,TRBD1,TRBV19,TGTGCCAGTACCTATATAGGGGGGTCCAGGACAGGGGAAGAGACCCAGTACTTC,CASTYIGGSRTGEETQYF
TRBJ2-7,once,.,TRBV30,TGTGCCTGGAGTCCCCTACCAAATACCTACGAGCAGTACTTC,CAWSPLPNTYEQYF
TRBJ1-5,few,.,TRBV6-5,TGTGCCAGCGCAGGGAGGGGTAGCAATCAGCCCCAGCATTTT,CASAGRGSNQPQHF
TRBJ1-1,.,TRBD1,TRBV28,TGTGCCAGCAGTTTAAAATGGGACAGGGTGAACACTGAAGCTTTCTTT,CASSLKWDRVNTEAFF
TRBJ2-5,.,.,TRBV5-6,TGTGCCAGCAGCTACACGAAGGGGGGGAGGCAAGAGACCCAGTACTTC,CASSYTKGGRQETQYF
TRBJ2-7,.,.,TRBV7-2,TGTGCCAGCAGCTTACACAGGCCCGCCTACGAGCAGTACTTC,CASSLHRPAYEQYF
TRBJ1-1,.,TRBD1,TRBV28,TGTGCCAGCAGTTTAGGAGGGGGCCGATACACTGAAGCTTTCTTT,CASSLGGGRYTEAFF
TRBJ2-1,.,.,TRBV15,TGTGCCACCAGCTCCCCGTGGGGACTGGGACACAATGAGCAGTTCTTC,CATSSPWGLGHNEQFF
TRBJ1-4,.,.,TRBV12-2,TGTGCAAGTCGCTTATCAGGGGATGGGTATGAAAAACTGTTTTTT,CASRLSGDGYEKLFF
TRBJ2-7,.,TRBD1,TRBV6-1,TGTGCCAGCAGAGGGACAGCCTATTACGAGCAGTACTTC,CASRGTAYYEQYF
TRBJ2-1,.,TRBD2,TRBV5-1,TGCGCCAGCAGCTTGGTTAGCGGGAACCTTCGCTCCTACAATGAGCAGTTCTTC,CASSLVSGNLRSYNEQFF
TRBJ2-4,.,.,TRBV28,TGTGCCAGCAGTTGCAGCGGGTGCGTCTCCAAAAACATTCAGTACTTC,CASSCSGCVSKNIQYF
TRBJ1-4,.,.,TRBV28,TGTGCCAGCAGTTTACCACGAGGGTTAGAAGAAAAACTGTTTTTT,CASSLPRGLEEKLFF
TRBJ2-3,.,.,TRBV7-6,TGTGCCAGCAGCCCCATGGGCACAGATACGCAGTATTTT,CASSPMGTDTQYF
TRBJ2-3,.,TRBD2,TRBV2,TGTGCCAGCAGTGTAGGGGACTATAGCACAGATACGCAGTATTTT,CASSVGDYSTDTQYF
TRBJ2-7,.,TRBD1,TRBV7-8,TGTGCCAGCAGCCCGAGGGACAGCTCCTACGAGCAGTACTTC,CASSPRDSSYEQYF
TRBJ1-5,.,TRBD1,TRBV2,TGTGCCAGCAATCGGGGGGGACAGGGGGCTGGTGGCAATCAGCCCCAGCATTTT,CASNRGGQGAGGNQPQHF
TRBJ2-5,.,TRBD1,TRBV15,TGTGCCACCAGCAGAAACGACAGGGAAGAGACCCAGTACTTC,CATSRNDREETQYF
TRBJ2-7,.,TRBD1,TRBV19,TGTGCCAGTAGTATTGTTTACGGGACAGGTGTTTACGAGCAGTACTTC,CASSIVYGTGVYEQYF
TRBJ2-7,.,.,TRBV19,TGTGCCAGTAGTTGGGGCTACGAGCAGTACTTC,CASSWGYEQYF
TRBJ2-7,.,TRBD2,TRBV7-8,TGTGCCAGCAGCCGAACTAGCGGAGCTTTTTACGAGCAGTACTTC,CASSRTSGAFYEQYF
TRBJ2-1,.,TRBD2,TRBV7-8,TGTGCCAGCAGCAGCTCCACTAGCGGGAGTATCCGTGAGCAGTTCTTC,CASSSSTSGSIREQFF
TRBJ1-4,few,TRBD1,TRBV4-2,TGTGCCAGCAGCCAAACACAGGGGGCCGTGGAAAAACTGTTTTTT,CASSQTQGAVEKLFF
TRBJ1-1,.,.,TRBV29-1,TGCAGCGTAGCCCCCAGGGGGAACACTGAAGCTTTCTTT,CSVAPRGNTEAFF
TRBJ2-1,.,.,TRBV5-1,TGCGCCAGCAGCTTGGCCGAGGGTTCCCCCTACAATGAGCAGTTCTTC,CASSLAEGSPYNEQFF
TRBJ2-1,once,TRBD1,TRBV5-5,TGTGCCAGCAGCCCTCCCGGGACAGGTATGAATGAGCAGTTCTTC,CASSPPGTGMNEQFF
TRBJ2-7,.,TRBD1,TRBV5-4,TGTGCCAGCAGCTTGGACAGGGGAACCTACGAGCAGTACTTC,CASSLDRGTYEQYF
TRBJ1-1,.,TRBD1,TRBV19,TGTGCCAGCTTAACAGGGGACACTGAAGCTTTCTTT,CASLTGDTEAFF
TRBJ2-7,.,.,TRBV2,TGTGCCAGCAGTGAATGGGGGGTTACCTACGAGCAGTACTTC,CASSEWGVTYEQYF
TRBJ2-7,.,.,TRBV9,TGTGCCAGCAGCCCACAGGGCAATCCGAGCTACGAGCAGTACTTC,CASSPQGNPSYEQYF
TRBJ2-3,.,.,TRBV29-1,TGCAGCGTCGCCTCTGGGACAGATACGCAGTATTTT,CSVASGTDTQYF
TRBJ2-4,.,TRBD1,TRBV11-3,TGTGCCAGCAGCTTAGGGAAGGACAGGGCCGGCCTGGACATTCAGTACTTC,CASSLGKDRAGLDIQYF
TRBJ2-3,.,TRBD2,TRBV5-1,TGCGCCAGCAGCTTGGGGCTAGCGGATAACACAGATACGCAGTATTTT,CASSLGLADNTDTQYF
TRBJ1-5,.,.,TRBV27,TGTGCCAGCAGTCCCCGACAGACTGATAGCAATCAGCCCCAGCATTTT,CASSPRQTDSNQPQHF
TRBJ2-5,.,TRBD1,TRBV5-1,TGCGCCAGCCGACAGGGGTCGGAGACCCAGTACTTC,CASRQGSETQYF
TRBJ2-7,.,TRBD2,TRBV4-2,TGTGCCAGCAGCAAGGCGCTAGCGGGAGGGCTCGAGCAGTACTTC,CASSKALAGGLEQYF
TRBJ2-1,.,TRBD1,TRBV28,TGTGCCAGCAGTTCCGGTTCTTGGGGACAGCCTTACAATGAGCAGTTCTTC,CASSSGSWGQPYNEQFF
TRBJ1-2,few,.,TRBV5-4,TGTGCCAGCACCCGGGACTCCCGCTATGGCTACACCTTC,CASTRDSRYGYTF
TRBJ2-1,.,.,TRBV7-2,TGTGCCAGCAGCTTAGACTGGGCGCGGGGGCAGTTCTTC,CASSLDWARGQFF
TRBJ2-5,.,.,TRBV2,TGTGCCAGCAGTGATCAGGGAGAGACCCAGTACTTC,CASSDQGETQYF
TRBJ2-3,.,TRBD1,TRBV19,TGTGCCACCTCTACAGGGGTTCCAGATACGCAGTATTTT,CATSTGVPDTQYF
TRBJ2-7,.,TRBD2,TRBV7-2,TGTGCCAGCAGCTTAAGGGGCGGGACTACTTCCTACGAGCAGTACTTC,CASSLRGGTTSYEQYF
TRBJ2-7,.,TRBD1,TRBV29-1,TGCAGCGCCACACAGGGGCCCTACGAGCAGTACTTC,CSATQGPYEQYF
TRBJ2-7,once,TRBD2,TRBV30,TGTGCCTGCCCTAGCGGGACTAACTCCTACGAGCAGTACTTC,CACPSGTNSYEQYF
TRBJ2-7,once,TRBD2,TRBV5-1,TGCGCCAGCAGCTTGGCGGCGGGAGTACCCTACGAGCAGTACTTC,CASSLAAGVPYEQYF
TRBJ2-5,.,TRBD1,TRBV6-5,TGTGCCAGCAGTCTCATGGGGACAGAAGAGACCCAGTACTTC,CASSLMGTEETQYF
TRBJ2-7,.,TRBD2,TRBV7-9,TGTGCCAGCAGGACCGGGACTAGCGGGAGGGCCAACGAGCAGTACTTC,CASRTGTSGRANEQYF
TRBJ2-5,.,.,TRBV5-1,TGCGCCAGCAGCCCTACTACCTATGGGGGCCTGGGAACCCAGTACTTC,CASSPTTYGGLGTQYF
TRBJ2-3,.,TRBD1,TRBV19,TGTGCCAGTAGTATTAGGGACAGACACACAGATACGCAGTATTTT,CASSIRDRHTDTQYF
TRBJ2-5,.,TRBD2,TRBV5-1,TGCGCCAGCAGCTTGTTGGTATTAGCGGGAGATTTGGAGACCCAGTACTTC,CASSLLVLAGDLETQYF